This T cell receptor beta chain was obtained from a study of blood T cell repertoires in COVID-19. Study context: The origin of the acute and convalescent COVID-19 samples was the United States, Italy and Spain. T cells, B-cell-depleted T cells, or PBMCs supplied cDNA or gDNA.

Original handling: How many nucleated cells were present was estimated from reference gene primer amplification. Repertoires were generated with immunoSEQ multiplex PCR, while TCRdb's copy carries only in-frame clones and drops some. That table furnishes V, J and clone size, whereas the DNA furnished D and trimming. The table shows about 89,000 clones, with approximately 86% occurring only once. The CDR3 is 14 amino acids. CDR1 is SGHTA, CDR2 FQGNSA, per germline. J was trimmed by 2 bases and V by 7 bases; bases with no gene match: 6. The chain carries TRBV7-2 and TRBJ2-7, with 9 bases identical to TRBD2. The sequence was collected from a man older than 75 with active or convalescent COVID-19. The specimen sequenced was peripheral blood. DNA for the CDR3: TGTGCCAGCACCCCGACTAGCGGACCCTACGAGCAGTACTTC. Translation gives CASTPTSGPYEQYF.